This T cell receptor beta chain was found in a study of blood T cell repertoires in COVID-19. Study-wide context: The United States, Italy and Spain were the sources of the acute and convalescent COVID-19 samples. From T cells, B-cell-depleted T cells, or PBMCs came the material, which was cDNA or gDNA.

Authors' methods: Amplification of reference gene primers provided the estimated nucleated cell counts. The protocol was immunoSEQ multiplex PCR, while the TCRdb copy is restricted to in-frame clones and leaves out a portion. V and J calls and clone size follow that table, whereas D and trimming were derived from the DNA. The sample contains about 70,000 clones, around 90% of which appear only once. This CDR3 region has 15 residues. Germline lookup yields CDR1 KGHSH and CDR2 LQKENI. Trimming at V came to 2 bases and at J to 0 bases, leaving 1 base not matched to a gene. V is TRBV18 and J is TRBJ1-3, with 7 nucleotides matching TRBD1. The sequence came from a woman of 80 years or more with active or convalescent COVID-19. The sample was peripheral blood. CDR3 residues: CASSPAGGSGNTIYF. CDR3 bases: TGTGCCAGCTCACCAGCAGGGGGCTCTGGAAACACCATATATTTT.